The present TCR beta chain was sequenced within a study of blood T cell repertoires in COVID-19. The overall study: The samples span acute and convalescent COVID-19 from the United States, Italy and Spain. Nucleic acid was either cDNA or gDNA, and it came from T cells, B-cell-depleted T cells, or PBMCs.

Authors' methods: Reference gene primer amplification gave estimated nucleated cell counts. TCRdb's copy holds only in-frame clones and misses some; the assay was immunoSEQ multiplex PCR. From that table come the V and J calls and clone size; the DNA was used to work out D and trimming. Among 100,000 or so clones, around 93% were seen once, and the ten largest hold around 2.3%. V lost 3 bases, J lost 6 bases, and 15 bases lay in between. This CDR3 has 16 amino acids. From germline, CDR1 is LNHDA and CDR2 SQIVND (reference sequence). The sequence was collected from a human donor with active COVID-19. The donor label of this sample is uncertain. Input material: peripheral blood. The chain recombines TRBV19 with TRBJ1-6; maybe TRBD1 (6 bases). CDR3 protein: CASSIQGQSGNSPLHF. CDR3 in DNA: TGTGCCAGTAGTATCCAAGGACAGAGCGGTAATTCACCCCTCCACTTT. Combining the CDR3 with reference TRBV19 and TRBJ1-6 gives the whole variable domain DGGITQSPKYLFRKEGQNVTLSCEQNLNHDAMYWYRQDPGQGLRLIYYSQIVNDFQKGDIAEGYSVSREKKESFPLTVTSAQKNPTAFYLCASSIQGQSGNSPLHFGNGTRLTVT.